The rows below give T cell receptor beta chains drawn from one sample of a study of cytomegalovirus exposure and HLA in healthy donors. The assay was immunoSEQ multiplex PCR, and TCRdb's table has in-frame clones only and misses some. The sample records about 94,000 clones, around 80% being singletons. The material sequenced was PBMCs. The receptors were gathered from a woman in her sixties in good health and CMV-seronegative. The CDR3 runs from the conserved cysteine through the conserved F or W. D genes are given only for firm matches. Where a row states a size, it is once, few, many or the class of an expanded clone; other rows omit it.

J gene	V gene	D gene	clone size	CDR3 DNA	CDR3 protein
TRBJ2-7	TRBV28	TRBD1	-	TGTGCCAGCAGCTTTACCTTTAGGACAGGAACCCACGAGCAGTACTTC	CASSFTFRTGTHEQYF
TRBJ1-2	TRBV9	TRBD1	-	TGTGCCAGCAGCGCGATATCGACAGGGACCGGCTACACCTTC	CASSAISTGTGYTF
TRBJ1-2	TRBV28	-	-	TGTGCCAGCAGTCCCGGAGTCGGGGGTGGCTATGGCTACACCTTC	CASSPGVGGGYGYTF
TRBJ1-1	TRBV6-1	TRBD1	-	TGTGCCAGCAGTGATCACCCGGGACAGAGAACGAACACTGAAGCTTTCTTT	CASSDHPGQRTNTEAFF
TRBJ1-1	TRBV5-4	TRBD1	-	TGTGCCAGCAGCTCGGGACAGGGGGCATTTCGTTACACTGAAGCTTTCTTT	CASSSGQGAFRYTEAFF
TRBJ2-6	TRBV9	-	-	TGTGCCAGCAAAGGGGGTTCGGGGGCCAACGTCCTGACTTTC	CASKGGSGANVLTF
TRBJ1-2	TRBV5-6	-	once	TGTGCCAGCAGCGCCGCTGGGGGCGTGTATGGCTACACCTTC	CASSAAGGVYGYTF
TRBJ2-2	TRBV9	TRBD2	-	TGTGCCAGCAGCGTCGGACTAGCGGGGGAGAACACCGGGGAGCTGTTTTTT	CASSVGLAGENTGELFF
TRBJ1-2	TRBV27	TRBD1	-	TGTGCCAGCAGCCCACAGGGGTTCTATGGCTACACCTTC	CASSPQGFYGYTF
TRBJ2-1	TRBV30	-	-	TGTGCCGGGACTGTGGAGGGAAGAGTATACAATGAGCAGTTCTTC	CAGTVEGRVYNEQFF
TRBJ1-5	TRBV7-8	TRBD1	-	TGTGCCAGCAGCTTAGCTAACGGGAGACAGGGCGTACGCAATCAGCCCCAGCATTTT	CASSLANGRQGVRNQPQHF
TRBJ2-1	TRBV28	TRBD1	-	TGTGCCAGCAGTTTATCGGACAGGGGGCGCTACAATGAGCAGTTCTTC	CASSLSDRGRYNEQFF
TRBJ1-2	TRBV14	-	-	TGTGCCAGCAGCCAAGGCGGATACTATGGCTACACCTTC	CASSQGGYYGYTF
TRBJ2-5	TRBV7-8	TRBD1	-	TGTGCCAGCAGCCCTCGGACAGGGAGAGAGACCCAGTACTTC	CASSPRTGRETQYF
TRBJ1-1	TRBV18	-	-	TGTGCCAGCTCACCCGGCGGGGGCCCGAGGACTGAAGCTTTCTTT	CASSPGGGPRTEAFF
TRBJ2-3	TRBV12-5	-	-	TGTGCTAGTGGTTTCTACGGGGGTCTGGATACGCAGTATTTT	CASGFYGGLDTQYF
TRBJ1-2	TRBV7-2	-	-	TGTGCCAGCAGCCCGACTCGTAACGAGGGCTACACCTTC	CASSPTRNEGYTF
TRBJ2-7	TRBV7-2	-	-	TGTGCCAGCAGCTTAAACGCTCTCGGGGGCGAGCAGTACTTC	CASSLNALGGEQYF
TRBJ1-1	TRBV7-9	-	-	TGTGCCAGCAGCTTAGCAAGGGATGGCGGGACTGAAGCTTTCTTT	CASSLARDGGTEAFF
TRBJ1-1	TRBV2	-	-	TGTGGCCGGGCTTCGGGGACTGAAGCTTTCTTT	CGRASGTEAFF
TRBJ1-5	TRBV12-5	TRBD1	-	TGTGCTAGTGGTTTGGTGGGGACAGGGCTCAATCAGCCCCAGCATTTT	CASGLVGTGLNQPQHF
TRBJ2-7	TRBV5-4	TRBD1	-	TGTGCCAGCAGCTTGGGACAGGGTGGGTACGAGCAGTACTTC	CASSLGQGGYEQYF
TRBJ1-2	TRBV7-9	TRBD1	-	TGTGCCAGCAGCCCGGGACAGGGAATCGGTGGCTACACCTTC	CASSPGQGIGGYTF
TRBJ2-5	TRBV6-5	-	-	TGTGCCAGCAGGGCAGGGTTGATCCAAGAGACCCAGTACTTC	CASRAGLIQETQYF
TRBJ1-5	TRBV5-8	-	once	TGTGCCAGCAGCTTCTTGACAGGCCTTTATAGCAATCAGCCCCAGCATTTT	CASSFLTGLYSNQPQHF
TRBJ1-2	TRBV2	-	-	TGTGCCAGCAGTGGGGCAGGCGATTATGGCTACACCTTC	CASSGAGDYGYTF
TRBJ1-3	TRBV5-1	TRBD1	-	TGCGCCAGCAGCTGGGACAGGAGCTCTGGAAACACCATATATTTT	CASSWDRSSGNTIYF
TRBJ1-5	TRBV4-3	TRBD1	-	TGCGCCAGCAGCCAAGATCTTCGGACAGGACCATATAGCAATCAGCCCCAGCATTTT	CASSQDLRTGPYSNQPQHF
TRBJ1-2	TRBV4-3	TRBD1	-	TGCGCCAGCAGCCCGGCCGGGACAGGGAATGAAGGCTACACCTTC	CASSPAGTGNEGYTF
TRBJ1-1	TRBV28	-	-	TGTGCCAGCAGCCCTTACGGTGACAGATTGAACACTGAAGCTTTCTTT	CASSPYGDRLNTEAFF
TRBJ2-5	TRBV4-1	TRBD2	-	TGCGCCAGCAGCCTAACCGGGACTAGCGGGGGGGCTTTTACGGAGACCCAGTACTTC	CASSLTGTSGGAFTETQYF
TRBJ1-2	TRBV29-1	-	-	TGCAGCGTTGATGTGGCCTCTAACTATGGCTACACCTTC	CSVDVASNYGYTF
TRBJ2-5	TRBV9	TRBD2	-	TGTGCCAGCAGCGTAGCTGGGCGGGGGGGCCTAGAGACCCAGTACTTC	CASSVAGRGGLETQYF
TRBJ2-5	TRBV4-3	TRBD2	-	TGCGCCAGCAGCCAAGAAGATGCGGGAGGATTGGAGACCCAGTACTTC	CASSQEDAGGLETQYF
TRBJ2-1	TRBV10-2	TRBD2	-	TGCGCCAGCAGCGCGACTAGCGGGAGAGGCAATGAGCAGTTCTTC	CASSATSGRGNEQFF
TRBJ2-7	TRBV4-1	-	-	TGCGCCAGCAGCCTTTCCAGGGTGGACCTCTCCTACGAGCAGTACTTC	CASSLSRVDLSYEQYF
TRBJ1-1	TRBV27	-	-	TGTGCCAGCAGTTTTTCACCAGGGACTGAAGCTTTCTTT	CASSFSPGTEAFF
TRBJ1-1	TRBV18	TRBD1	-	TGTGCCAGCTCACTGGGACAGGGGGTAGGGGACACTGAAGCTTTCTTT	CASSLGQGVGDTEAFF
TRBJ1-2	TRBV7-9	TRBD1	-	TGTGCCAGCAGCTTAAACAGGGGTTCATCTAACTATGGCTACACCTTC	CASSLNRGSSNYGYTF
TRBJ1-5	TRBV27	TRBD1	-	TGTGCCAGCGCCGGGACAGGAGGCAATCAGCCCCAGCATTTT	CASAGTGGNQPQHF
TRBJ1-2	TRBV5-1	TRBD1	-	TGCGCCAGCAGCTTGGAACCAGGGGGCTACTATGGCTACACCTTC	CASSLEPGGYYGYTF
TRBJ1-2	TRBV6-5	-	-	TGTGCCAGCAGTTACCCCGGGGACTATGGCTACACCTTC	CASSYPGDYGYTF
TRBJ1-1	TRBV7-9	TRBD1	-	TGTGCCAGCAGGCGACAGGGGACTGAAGCTTTCTTT	CASRRQGTEAFF
TRBJ2-7	TRBV5-1	-	-	TGCGCCAGCAGCTTGTTACAGGGAAGCGAGCAGTACTTC	CASSLLQGSEQYF
TRBJ2-3	TRBV28	-	once	TGTGCCAGCAGTTTCGCCTACGGGGGAACGCAGTATTTT	CASSFAYGGTQYF
TRBJ2-1	TRBV4-2	-	few	TGTGCCAGCAGCCAAGATCAGGGCCTGGTGGAGCAGTTCTTC	CASSQDQGLVEQFF